Listed below are T cell receptor beta chains from one sample, sequenced in a study of OX40 agonist ivuxolimab in advanced cancers. The assay was immunoSEQ multiplex PCR, and TCRdb's table has in-frame clones only and misses some. Of 60,000 to 75,000 clones listed, 88% are singletons. The specimen comprised CD4+ or CD8+ T cells sorted from blood, sampled in a trial of the OX40 agonist ivuxolimab. The receptors originated from an adult with an advanced solid tumor such as melanoma, head and neck, liver or kidney cancer. Each CDR3 is given with its conserved first and last residue. The D gene is left open where the match is weak. Clone size is shown for a subset of rows, as once, few, many or a class of expanded clone.

v_call	d_call	j_call	clone_size	cdr3_nt	cdr3_aa
TRBV2	-	TRBJ1-1	-	TGTGCCAGCACGGATATGTGGGGCGAGAACACTGAAGCTTTCTTT	CASTDMWGENTEAFF
TRBV6-1	-	TRBJ1-1	-	TGTGCCAGCAGATTAATCGAAAGTATCGACACTGAAGCTTTCTTT	CASRLIESIDTEAFF
TRBV12-5	-	TRBJ1-1	-	TGTGCTAGTGGTTTGGCGTTGCACACTGAAGCTTTCTTT	CASGLALHTEAFF
TRBV18	-	TRBJ1-5	-	TGTGCCAGCTCTGGGGCTCAGGGCACGCCCCAGCATTTT	CASSGAQGTPQHF
TRBV7-9	TRBD1	TRBJ2-5	-	TGTGCCAGCAGCTTATGGACAGGGAAGGGAGAGACCCAGTACTTC	CASSLWTGKGETQYF
TRBV5-5	TRBD1	TRBJ1-4	-	TGTGCCAGCAGCTTCGCTCGACAGGGTAATGAAAAACTGTTTTTT	CASSFARQGNEKLFF
TRBV11-3	TRBD1	TRBJ2-7	-	TGTGCCAGCAGCTTAACAGGGGGCAAGTACGAGCAGTACTTC	CASSLTGGKYEQYF
TRBV9	TRBD1	TRBJ2-3	-	TGTGCCAGCAGCGTATCTCAGGGGGTGACAGATACGCAGTATTTT	CASSVSQGVTDTQYF
TRBV6-6	TRBD1	TRBJ1-2	-	TGTGCCAGCAGACGGGACAGGGGGGGTGGCTACACCTTC	CASRRDRGGGYTF
TRBV7-9	-	TRBJ2-1	-	TGTGCCAGCAGCTTAGCCCTGGGAGGCCCCCATGAGCAGTTCTTC	CASSLALGGPHEQFF
TRBV5-1	-	TRBJ1-6	few	TGCGCCAGCAGCACGGACAGAATCTCACCCCTCCACTTT	CASSTDRISPLHF
TRBV5-8	-	TRBJ2-7	once	TGTGCCAGCAACCCACGGACCACTGGGGAGCAGTACTTC	CASNPRTTGEQYF
TRBV7-9	TRBD2	TRBJ2-5	-	TGTGCCAGCAGCCGAAGCGGGGGGGCCTCAGGAGAGACCCAGTACTTC	CASSRSGGASGETQYF
TRBV6-1	TRBD2	TRBJ2-1	-	TGTGCCAGCAGACGCACTAGCGGGGGGTACAATGAGCAGTTCTTC	CASRRTSGGYNEQFF
TRBV5-1	-	TRBJ2-1	-	TGCGCCAGCAGCCCGGACATCTTCCCTTCAAGTGAACAGTTCTTC	CASSPDIFPSSEQFF
TRBV5-1	-	TRBJ1-1	-	TGCGCCAGCAGCCGGTACAGGGCGGGAACTGAAGCTTTCTTT	CASSRYRAGTEAFF
TRBV7-8	TRBD2	TRBJ2-3	once	TGTGCCAGCAGCCGATCGGGTGACGCGGGAGGTACAGATACGCAGTATTTT	CASSRSGDAGGTDTQYF
TRBV19	TRBD2	TRBJ2-7	-	TGTGCCAGTAGTCAGACTAGCGGAACCCACGAGCAGTACTTC	CASSQTSGTHEQYF
TRBV28	TRBD1	TRBJ1-2	once	TGTGCCAGCAGTTTCGGAGGGGGCTTTGGCTACACCTTC	CASSFGGGFGYTF
TRBV6-4	-	TRBJ1-1	-	TGTGCCAGCAGTGACACAATGAAGACTGAAGCTTTCTTT	CASSDTMKTEAFF
TRBV7-2	-	TRBJ1-6	-	TGTGCCAGCAGCTTAGGGTCGGGGGCCGCCTCCTATAATTCACCCCTCCACTTT	CASSLGSGAASYNSPLHF
TRBV11-2	-	TRBJ1-2	-	TGTGCCAGCAGCTTACATCTGAGGGATGGCTACACCTTC	CASSLHLRDGYTF
TRBV30	TRBD2	TRBJ2-1	-	TGTGCCTGGACCCGGGGGGGCTACAATGAGCAGTTCTTC	CAWTRGGYNEQFF
TRBV7-3	TRBD2	TRBJ2-1	-	TGTGCCAGCAGCTTACGGACTAGCGGCCGAGATGAGCAGTTCTTC	CASSLRTSGRDEQFF
TRBV6-5	-	TRBJ1-1	once	TGTGCCAGCATCGCTGGGTTGGGAAACACTGAAGCTTTCTTT	CASIAGLGNTEAFF
TRBV28	-	TRBJ1-4	-	TGTGCCAGCAGTAACCGGCGCCCCACGGCTGAAAAACTGTTTTTT	CASSNRRPTAEKLFF
TRBV28	-	TRBJ2-1	-	TGTGCCAGCACTTCGATTTTGTCCTACAATGAGCAGTTCTTC	CASTSILSYNEQFF
TRBV6-6	-	TRBJ1-1	-	TGTGCCAGCACCTTGAACACTGAAGCTTTCTTT	CASTLNTEAFF
TRBV5-1	TRBD1	TRBJ1-1	-	TGCGCCAGCAGCTTGGATGTGGGACAGGGGGGTGCTTTCTTT	CASSLDVGQGGAFF
TRBV6-1	-	TRBJ2-7	-	TGTGCCAGCATTTTCAGGGACTCTTCCTACGAGCAGTACTTC	CASIFRDSSYEQYF
TRBV28	-	TRBJ2-7	once	TGTGCCAGCATTTCCGGGACGGCCCGCAGGAACGAGCAGTACTTC	CASISGTARRNEQYF
TRBV28	-	TRBJ1-1	-	TGTGCCAGCAGCCCCCGGGTGAACACTGAAGCTTTCTTT	CASSPRVNTEAFF
TRBV28	TRBD1	TRBJ2-1	-	TGTGCCAGCAGTTCATGGGACAGGGGGCTGGACAATGAGCAGTTCTTC	CASSSWDRGLDNEQFF
TRBV28	-	TRBJ2-7	-	TGTGCCAGCAGTTTAAGAGTGAAGAGCGAGCAGTACTTC	CASSLRVKSEQYF
TRBV4-1	TRBD2	TRBJ2-1	-	TGCGCCAGCAGCCAAGGTGGTAGCGGGGGGGCATCCTACAATGAGCAGTTCTTC	CASSQGGSGGASYNEQFF
TRBV6-5	-	TRBJ2-7	-	TGTGCCAGCAGTCCTGGGGTGGATTACGAGCAGTACTTC	CASSPGVDYEQYF
TRBV5-1	-	TRBJ1-1	-	TGCGCCAGCAGCTTGGCCTATGCGGGGAAGAACACTGAAGCTTTCTTT	CASSLAYAGKNTEAFF
TRBV14	-	TRBJ1-1	-	TGTGCCAGCAGCCTCTGGGTCCGCACTGAAGCTTTCTTT	CASSLWVRTEAFF
TRBV5-1	TRBD1	TRBJ1-1	few	TGCGCCAGCAGCTTTGGACAGGGGAACACTGAAGCTTTCTTT	CASSFGQGNTEAFF
TRBV2	TRBD1	TRBJ1-5	-	TGTGCCAGCAGCGACAGGGTTGGCAATCAGCCCCAGCATTTT	CASSDRVGNQPQHF
TRBV2	-	TRBJ2-4	once	TGTGCCAGCAACAAGGAGAAAAACATTCAGTACTTC	CASNKEKNIQYF